Presented here are 5 T cell receptor beta chains from one specimen sequenced in a study of blood T cells in healthy people across ages. A second PCR, run for about 7 to 11 cycles, used a sample-barcoded 5' primer plus a J-beta primer mix. A single record per CDR3 protein comes from TCRdb applying MiXCR to the 5' RACE reads. Among some 1,500,000 distinct CDR3 sequences listed, 42% were seen once. Specimen: blood. The source is a woman younger than 30 in good health.

V is TRBV2 and J is TRBJ1-1; the D is unclear. CDR3 length: 13 amino acids. CDR1 is SNHLY, CDR2 FYNNEI, per germline. Trimming shortened V by 3 bases and J by 7 bases, and 12 bases separated the two germline ends. The CDR3 DNA reads TGTGCCAGCAGTGAGCTCCGAACAGTTGAAGCTTTCTTT. It codes for CASSELRTVEAFF.

The sample holds many counts of this clonotype. This chain links TRBV14 with TRBJ2-7; D is undetermined. Trimming removed 6 bases from V and 4 bases from J, with 10 bases in between. The CDR3 runs to 12 residues. The germline gives CDR1 SGHDN, CDR2 FVKESK. CDR3 sequence: CASRGASYEQYF. In DNA, the CDR3 is TGTGCCAGCAGGGGTGCAAGTTACGAGCAGTACTTC.

This chain uses TRBV7-2 with TRBJ2-7; 10 bases fit TRBD2. CDR1 and CDR2 (germline): SGHTA, FQGNSA. The CDR3 loop spans 16 amino acids. V was clipped by 7 bases and J by 4 bases; unmatched bases: 13. DNA for the CDR3: TGTGCCAGCACCCTATCCGGGACTAGCGCCTATTACGAGCAGTACTTC. Protein: CASTLSGTSAYYEQYF.

The V gene is TRBV7-2, the J gene TRBJ1-1; D gene unclear. V was clipped by 5 bases and J by 3 bases, with 10 bases between them. This CDR3 comprises 13 residues. CDR1 SGHTA and CDR2 FQGNSA come from the germline V gene. The CDR3 region is CASSLGSHTEAFF. CDR3 DNA sequence: TGTGCCAGCAGCCTTGGCAGTCACACTGAAGCTTTCTTT.

The V call is TRBV12-3 or TRBV12-4, the J call TRBJ2-5; weak D call: TRBD1 (5 bases). Trimming took 8 bases from V and 5 from J, leaving 18 bases between them. This CDR3 region has 14 residues. The CDR3 here is CASASLQGFETQYF. CDR3 nucleotide sequence: TGTGCCAGCGCGTCGCTCCAGGGTTTCGAGACCCAGTACTTC.